The 2 T cell receptor beta chains reported below all come from one sample, sequenced in a study of T cell responses to AZD1222 COVID-19 vaccine. The table came from immunoSEQ multiplex PCR; TCRdb's copy has only in-frame clones and leaves some out. The table includes approximately 68,000 clones, about 91% detected once. The sequencing used peripheral blood, collected on day 0 of AZD1222 vaccination. The source is an adult in good health.

J is TRBJ2-7 and V is TRBV27; maybe TRBD2 (5 bases). The CDR3 extends over 13 amino acids. Trimming left V 5 bases short and J 1 base short, with 9 bases between. Germline V lookup: CDR1 MNHEY, CDR2 SMNVEV (reference sequence). The CDR3 loop reads CASSHGDSYEQYF. The CDR3 DNA follows: TGTGCCAGCAGTCACGGGGATTCCTACGAGCAGTACTTC.

The gene calls are TRBV4-1 and TRBJ2-7; 12 nucleotides match TRBD1. V lost 4 bases and J lost 7; bases outside the gene matches: 14. Germline loops: CDR1 MGHRA, CDR2 YSYEKL. The CDR3 loop spans 17 amino acids. The CDR3 sequence: CASSLRGRDRGLGEQYF. CDR3 DNA: TGCGCCAGCAGCCTTCGGGGCCGGGACAGGGGGCTCGGAGAGCAGTACTTC.